This T cell receptor (beta chain) was captured in a study of T cells in Graves' hyperthyroidism and ophthalmopathy. The overall study: At initial diagnosis, before any treatment had begun, peripheral blood was obtained.

Study-wide results and limits: Ophthalmopathy cases were set apart from stable hyperthyroidism by a 13 V-J model.

To note about this clonotype: Its antigen is unknown.

Regions amplified from RNA transcripts were the TCR beta CDR3 regions. HTBI primers were the set used in a first-round RT-PCR of the TCR CDR3. TCRdb itself ran the multiplex PCR reads through MiXCR, one entry per CDR3 protein. The sample contains hundreds of thousands of distinct CDR3 sequences, about 22% of which appear only once. The V gene end was trimmed by 7 bases and the J gene end by 7 bases; junction bases not matched to a gene: 2. Germline loops: CDR1 LGHNT, CDR2 FRNRAP. The CDR3 extends over 11 amino acids. Thyroid ultrasound and orbital computed tomography, with clinical symptoms and serum thyroxine and TRAb, informed diagnoses.

The clonotype was recovered from a woman between 65 and 79 years old with Graves' ophthalmopathy. Sequencing used blood. The chain is built from TRBV12-5 and TRBJ2-3; 7 bases fit TRBD1. CDR3 coding DNA: TGTGCTAGTGCACAGGGGAATACGCAGTATTTT. Protein: CASAQGNTQYF.